This T cell receptor (beta chain) is drawn from a study of radiotherapy plus CTLA-4 blockade in lung cancer. Study summary: Objective responses were recorded in about 17% of patients, with disease control recorded in 25% to 40%. Study-level findings and limits: In blood, tumor-derived TCR clones expanded after radiotherapy plus ipilimumab. Together with interferon-beta, which increased in serum after radiation, early dynamic changes in blood T cell clones were reportedly the best predictors of response.

Clones were read by immunoSEQ multiplex PCR, and TCRdb kept only the in-frame ones, dropping some. This table holds around 100,000 clones, 70% to 85% found once. The CDR3 covers 16 residues. V dropped 3 bases and J dropped 2; count of bases not matched to a gene: 7. The germline CDR1 and CDR2 sequences are SEHNR and FQNEAQ (reference sequence). Concerning this clone itself: Its antigen is not known.

The chain joins TRBV7-9 to TRBJ2-1; 7 bases match TRBD1. The material was peripheral blood, obtained from a patient treated with radiotherapy plus ipilimumab. The receptor comes from a human donor with non-small cell lung cancer that progressed on radiotherapy plus ipilimumab. Some clones in this sample may be carry-over from other donors' samples. CDR3 DNA: TGTGCCAGCAGCTTCAAGACAGGGACGCCCTACAATGAGCAGTTCTTC. Translating gives CASSFKTGTPYNEQFF. The variable domain in full, completed from reference TRBV7-9 and TRBJ2-1, reads DTGVSQNPRHKITKRGQNVTFRCDPISEHNRLYWYRQTLGQGPEFLTYFQNEAQLEKSRLLSDRFSAERPKGSFSTLEIQRTEQGDSAMYLCASSFKTGTPYNEQFFGPGTRLTVL.